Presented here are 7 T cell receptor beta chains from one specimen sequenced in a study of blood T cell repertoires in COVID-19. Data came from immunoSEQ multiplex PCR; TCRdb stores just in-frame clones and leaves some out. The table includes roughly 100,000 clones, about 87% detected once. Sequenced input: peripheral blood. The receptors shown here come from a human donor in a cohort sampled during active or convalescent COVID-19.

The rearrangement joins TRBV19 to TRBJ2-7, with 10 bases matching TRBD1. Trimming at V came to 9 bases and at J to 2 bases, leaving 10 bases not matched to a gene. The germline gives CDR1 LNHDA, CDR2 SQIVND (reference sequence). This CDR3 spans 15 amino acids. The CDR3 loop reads CASSPRGQGTYEQYF. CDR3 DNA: TGTGCCAGCTCGCCTAGGGGACAGGGGACCTACGAGCAGTACTTC.

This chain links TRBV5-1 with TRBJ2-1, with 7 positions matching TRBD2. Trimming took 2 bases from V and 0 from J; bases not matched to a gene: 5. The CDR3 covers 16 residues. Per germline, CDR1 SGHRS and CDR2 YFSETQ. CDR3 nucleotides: TGCGCCAGCAGCTTAAGCGGGGCCTCCTCCTACAATGAGCAGTTCTTC. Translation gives CASSLSGASSYNEQFF.

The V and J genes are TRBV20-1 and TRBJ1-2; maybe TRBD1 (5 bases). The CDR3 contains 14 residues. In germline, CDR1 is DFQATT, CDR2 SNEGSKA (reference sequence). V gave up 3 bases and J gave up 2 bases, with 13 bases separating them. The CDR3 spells CSASPQGRNYGYTF. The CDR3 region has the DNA TGCAGTGCTAGTCCTCAGGGCAGAAACTATGGCTACACCTTC.

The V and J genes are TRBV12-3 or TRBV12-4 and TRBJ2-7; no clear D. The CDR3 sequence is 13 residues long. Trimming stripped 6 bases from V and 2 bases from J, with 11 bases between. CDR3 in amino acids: CASSRDNPYEQYF. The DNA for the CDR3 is TGTGCCAGCAGCAGAGACAACCCCTACGAGCAGTACTTC.

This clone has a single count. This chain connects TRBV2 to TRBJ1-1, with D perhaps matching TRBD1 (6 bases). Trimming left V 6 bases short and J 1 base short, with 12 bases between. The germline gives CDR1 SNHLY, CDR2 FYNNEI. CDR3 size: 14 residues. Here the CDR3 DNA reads TGTGCCAGCAGAGGGGGGGGACGGAACACTGAAGCTTTCTTT. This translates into CASRGGGRNTEAFF.

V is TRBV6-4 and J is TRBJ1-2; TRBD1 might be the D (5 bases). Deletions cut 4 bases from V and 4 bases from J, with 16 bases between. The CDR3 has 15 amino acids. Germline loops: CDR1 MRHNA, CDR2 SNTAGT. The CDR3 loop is CASSARSSRVYGYTF. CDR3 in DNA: TGTGCCAGCAGTGCTCGTAGTAGCAGGGTCTATGGCTACACCTTC.

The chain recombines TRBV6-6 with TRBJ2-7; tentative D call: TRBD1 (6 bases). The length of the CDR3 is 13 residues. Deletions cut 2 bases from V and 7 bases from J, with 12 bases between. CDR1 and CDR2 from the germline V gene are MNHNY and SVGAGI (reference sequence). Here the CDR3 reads CASSYPTRGEQYF. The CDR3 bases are TGTGCCAGCAGTTACCCTACAAGGGGGGAGCAGTACTTC.